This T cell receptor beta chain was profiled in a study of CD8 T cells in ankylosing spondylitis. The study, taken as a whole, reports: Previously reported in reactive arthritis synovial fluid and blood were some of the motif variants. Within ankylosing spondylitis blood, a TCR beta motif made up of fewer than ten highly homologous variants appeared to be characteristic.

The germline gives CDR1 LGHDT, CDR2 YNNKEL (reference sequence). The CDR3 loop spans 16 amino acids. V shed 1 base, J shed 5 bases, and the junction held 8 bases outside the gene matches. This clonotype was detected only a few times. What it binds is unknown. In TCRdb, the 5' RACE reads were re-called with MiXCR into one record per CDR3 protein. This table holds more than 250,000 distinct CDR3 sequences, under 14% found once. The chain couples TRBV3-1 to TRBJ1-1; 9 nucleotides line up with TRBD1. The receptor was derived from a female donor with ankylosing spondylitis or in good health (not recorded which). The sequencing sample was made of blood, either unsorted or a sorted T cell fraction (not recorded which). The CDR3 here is CASSQGIGGTGTEAFF. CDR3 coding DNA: TGTGCCAGCAGCCAAGGGATTGGGGGGACAGGGACTGAAGCTTTCTTT.